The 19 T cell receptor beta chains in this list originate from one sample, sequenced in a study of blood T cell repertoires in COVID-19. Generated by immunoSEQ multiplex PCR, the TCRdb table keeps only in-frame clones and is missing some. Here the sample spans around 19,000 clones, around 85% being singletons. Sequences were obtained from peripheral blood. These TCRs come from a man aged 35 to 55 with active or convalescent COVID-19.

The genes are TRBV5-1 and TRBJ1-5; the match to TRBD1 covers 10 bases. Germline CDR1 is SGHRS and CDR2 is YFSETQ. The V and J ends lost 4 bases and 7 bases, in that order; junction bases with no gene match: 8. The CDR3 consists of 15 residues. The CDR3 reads CASSRDGTGVQPQHF. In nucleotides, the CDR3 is TGCGCCAGCAGCCGAGACGGGACAGGGGTCCAGCCCCAGCATTTT.

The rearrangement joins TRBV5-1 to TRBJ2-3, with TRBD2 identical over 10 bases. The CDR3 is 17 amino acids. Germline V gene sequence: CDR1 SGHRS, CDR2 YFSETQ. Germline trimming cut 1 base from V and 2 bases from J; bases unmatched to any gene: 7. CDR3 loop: CASSLKEGLADTDTQYF. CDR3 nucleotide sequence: TGCGCCAGCAGCTTGAAAGAAGGACTAGCGGACACAGATACGCAGTATTTT. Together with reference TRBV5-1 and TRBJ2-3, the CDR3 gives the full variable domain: KAGVTQTPRYLIKTRGQQVTLSCSPISGHRSVSWYQQTPGQGLQFLFEYFSETQRNKGNFPGRFSGRQFSNSRSEMNVSTLELGDSALYLCASSLKEGLADTDTQYFGPGTRLTVL.

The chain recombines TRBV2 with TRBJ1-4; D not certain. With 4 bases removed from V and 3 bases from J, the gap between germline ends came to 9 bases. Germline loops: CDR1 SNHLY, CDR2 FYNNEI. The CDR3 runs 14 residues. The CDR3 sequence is CASSARVANEKLFF. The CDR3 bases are TGTGCCAGCAGTGCTCGGGTGGCTAATGAAAAACTGTTTTTT.

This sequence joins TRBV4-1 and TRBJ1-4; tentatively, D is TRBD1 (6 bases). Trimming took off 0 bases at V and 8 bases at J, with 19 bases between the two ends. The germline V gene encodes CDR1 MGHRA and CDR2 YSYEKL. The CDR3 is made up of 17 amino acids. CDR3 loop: CASSQEAPGVGKEKLFF. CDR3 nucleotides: TGCGCCAGCAGCCAAGAGGCACCAGGGGTGGGTAAAGAAAAACTGTTTTTT.

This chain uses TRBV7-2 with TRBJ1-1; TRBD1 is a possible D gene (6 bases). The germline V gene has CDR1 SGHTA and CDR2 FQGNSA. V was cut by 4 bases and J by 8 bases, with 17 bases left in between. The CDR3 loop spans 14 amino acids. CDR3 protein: CASSSYSGELEAFF. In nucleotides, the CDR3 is TGTGCCAGCAGCTCGTACTCAGGGGAGCTAGAAGCTTTCTTT.

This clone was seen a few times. The CDR3 region is CASSSGTGNTIYF. The DNA of the CDR3 is TGTGCCAGCAGTTCGGGGACTGGAAACACCATATATTTT. The V and J genes are TRBV6-2 or TRBV6-3 and TRBJ1-3; no definite D call. This CDR3 has 13 amino acids. V lost 4 bases and J lost 2, with 6 bases in between. Germline CDR1 and CDR2: MNHEY and SVGEGT.

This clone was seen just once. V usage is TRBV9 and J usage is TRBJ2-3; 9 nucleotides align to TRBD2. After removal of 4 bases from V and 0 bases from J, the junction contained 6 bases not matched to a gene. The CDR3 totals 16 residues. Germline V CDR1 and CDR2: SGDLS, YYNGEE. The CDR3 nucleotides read TGTGCCAGCAGCTCCCGACTAGCGGAGAGCACAGATACGCAGTATTTT. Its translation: CASSSRLAESTDTQYF.

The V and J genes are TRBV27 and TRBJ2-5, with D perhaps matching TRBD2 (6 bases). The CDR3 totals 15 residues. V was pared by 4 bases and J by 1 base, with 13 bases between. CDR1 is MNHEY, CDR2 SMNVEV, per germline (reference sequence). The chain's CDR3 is CASSSSWGGQETQYF. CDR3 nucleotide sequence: TGTGCCAGCAGTTCCTCCTGGGGAGGCCAAGAGACCCAGTACTTC.

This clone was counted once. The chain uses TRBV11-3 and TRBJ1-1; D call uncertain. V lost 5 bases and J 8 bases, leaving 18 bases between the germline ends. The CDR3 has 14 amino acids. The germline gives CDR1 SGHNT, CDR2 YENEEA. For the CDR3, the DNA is TGTGCCAGCAGCCCACCCCTAGGCGGGAACGAAGCTTTCTTT. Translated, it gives CASSPPLGGNEAFF.

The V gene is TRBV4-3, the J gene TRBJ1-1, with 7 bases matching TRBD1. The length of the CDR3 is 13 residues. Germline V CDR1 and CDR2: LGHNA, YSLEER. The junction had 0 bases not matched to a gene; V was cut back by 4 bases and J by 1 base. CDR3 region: CASSRDRNTEAFF. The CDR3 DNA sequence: TGCGCCAGCAGCCGGGACAGGAACACTGAAGCTTTCTTT.

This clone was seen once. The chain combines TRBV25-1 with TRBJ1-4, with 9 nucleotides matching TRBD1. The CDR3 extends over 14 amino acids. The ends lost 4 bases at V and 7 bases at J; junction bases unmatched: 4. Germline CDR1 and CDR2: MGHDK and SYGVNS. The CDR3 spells CASSVGTGLEKLFF. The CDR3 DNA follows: TGTGCCAGCAGTGTCGGGACAGGGCTTGAAAAACTGTTTTTT.

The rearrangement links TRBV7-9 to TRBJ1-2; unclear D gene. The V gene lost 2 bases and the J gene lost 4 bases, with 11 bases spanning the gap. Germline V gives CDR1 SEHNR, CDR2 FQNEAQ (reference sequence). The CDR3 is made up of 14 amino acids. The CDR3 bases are TGTGCCAGCAGCTTATCAAAAGTAGTCTATGGCTACACCTTC. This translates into CASSLSKVVYGYTF.

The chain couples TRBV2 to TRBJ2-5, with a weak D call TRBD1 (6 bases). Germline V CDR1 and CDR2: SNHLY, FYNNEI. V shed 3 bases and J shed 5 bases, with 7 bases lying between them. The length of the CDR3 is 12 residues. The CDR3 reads CASSEQGETQYF. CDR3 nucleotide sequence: TGTGCCAGCAGTGAGCAGGGGGAGACCCAGTACTTC.

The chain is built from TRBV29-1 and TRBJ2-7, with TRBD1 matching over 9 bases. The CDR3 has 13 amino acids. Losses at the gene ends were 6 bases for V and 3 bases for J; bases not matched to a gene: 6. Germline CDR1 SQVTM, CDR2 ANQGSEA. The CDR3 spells CSVRQGVLYEQYF. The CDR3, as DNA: TGCAGCGTGAGACAGGGGGTCCTCTACGAGCAGTACTTC.

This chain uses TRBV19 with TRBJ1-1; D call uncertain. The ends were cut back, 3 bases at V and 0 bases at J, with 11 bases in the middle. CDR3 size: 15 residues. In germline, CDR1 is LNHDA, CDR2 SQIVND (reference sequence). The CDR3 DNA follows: TGTGCCAGTAGTATCTTAGGAGGAATGAACACTGAAGCTTTCTTT. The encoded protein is CASSILGGMNTEAFF.

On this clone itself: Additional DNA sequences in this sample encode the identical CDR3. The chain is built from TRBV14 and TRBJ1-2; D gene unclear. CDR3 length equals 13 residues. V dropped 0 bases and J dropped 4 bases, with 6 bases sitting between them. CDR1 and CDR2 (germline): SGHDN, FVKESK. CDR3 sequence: CASSQDFGYGYTF. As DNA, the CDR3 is TGTGCCAGCAGCCAAGACTTCGGCTATGGCTACACCTTC.

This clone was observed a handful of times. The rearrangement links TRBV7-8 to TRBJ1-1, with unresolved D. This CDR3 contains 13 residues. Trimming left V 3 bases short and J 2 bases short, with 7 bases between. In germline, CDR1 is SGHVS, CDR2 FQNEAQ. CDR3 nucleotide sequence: TGTGCCAGCAGCTTTGGCCGAAACACTGAAGCTTTCTTT. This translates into CASSFGRNTEAFF. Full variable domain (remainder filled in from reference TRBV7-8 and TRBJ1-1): GAGVSQSPRYKVAKRGQDVALRCDPISGHVSLFWYQQALGQGPEFLTYFQNEAQLDKSGLPSDRFFAERPEGSVSTLKIQRTQQEDSAVYLCASSFGRNTEAFFGQGTRLTVV.

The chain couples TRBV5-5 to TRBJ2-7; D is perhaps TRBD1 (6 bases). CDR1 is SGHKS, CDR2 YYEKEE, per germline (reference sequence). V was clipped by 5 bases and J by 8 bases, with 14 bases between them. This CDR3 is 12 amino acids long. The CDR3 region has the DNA TGTGCCAGCAGAGACCGACAGGTCAAGCAGTACTTC. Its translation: CASRDRQVKQYF.

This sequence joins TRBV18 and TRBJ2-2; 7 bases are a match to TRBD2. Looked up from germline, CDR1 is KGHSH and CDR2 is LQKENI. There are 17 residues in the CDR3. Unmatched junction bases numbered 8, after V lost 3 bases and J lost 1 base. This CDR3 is CASSPPGRVENTGELFF. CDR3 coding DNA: TGTGCCAGCTCACCCCCAGGGAGGGTTGAGAACACCGGGGAGCTGTTTTTT.